This TCR beta chain was obtained from a study of OX40 agonist ivuxolimab in advanced cancers. Study findings and constraints: At doses 0.1 to 3.0 mg/kg, CD4+ and CD8+ clones expanded.

Clones were read by immunoSEQ multiplex PCR, and TCRdb kept only the in-frame ones, dropping some. The table lists around 100,000 clones, 90% of them singletons. Trimming removed 4 bases from V and 7 bases from J, with 11 bases in between. The germline gives CDR1 MRHNA, CDR2 SNTAGT. The CDR3 sequence is 13 residues long. A remark on this clone: Its specificity is unknown.

No patient had autoimmune disease or received systemic immunosuppression. This rearrangement joins TRBV6-4 to TRBJ1-5; the D gene is possibly TRBD1 (5 bases). Sequences were derived from CD4+ or CD8+ T cells sorted from blood, sampled in a trial of the OX40 agonist ivuxolimab. This TCR was recovered from an adult with an advanced solid tumor such as melanoma, head and neck, liver or kidney cancer. CDR3 nucleotides: TGTGCCAGCAGTGTGGTGGGGGGGCAGCCCCAGCATTTT. This encodes CASSVVGGQPQHF.